Below are 8 T cell receptor beta chains sequenced from a single sample in a study of CD8 T cells in Susac syndrome. Random hexamers were used to reverse transcribe an amount of roughly 0.5 to 1 ug RNA. TCRdb re-called the immunoSEQ multiplex PCR reads with MiXCR, one entry per CDR3 protein. This table holds about 300,000 distinct CDR3 sequences, just over 90% found once. The sample was CD4+ T cells from PBMCs. Receptors originate from a human donor with multiple sclerosis.

J is TRBJ2-5 and V is TRBV5-1; 12 nucleotides align to TRBD1. V lost 4 bases, J lost 5 bases, and 9 bases stayed unmatched. CDR3 length equals 16 residues. Germline-derived CDR1 and CDR2 are SGHRS and YFSETQ. This CDR3 reads CASSETGTGGGETQYF. CDR3 bases: TGCGCCAGCAGCGAAACCGGGACAGGGGGCGGGGAGACCCAGTACTTC. The entire variable domain, with the rest obtained from reference TRBV5-1 and TRBJ2-5, is as follows: KAGVTQTPRYLIKTRGQQVTLSCSPISGHRSVSWYQQTPGQGLQFLFEYFSETQRNKGNFPGRFSGRQFSNSRSEMNVSTLELGDSALYLCASSETGTGGGETQYFGPGTRLLVL.

The rearrangement joins TRBV6-1 to TRBJ2-1; the D gene is possibly TRBD2 (6 bases). CDR1 MNHNS and CDR2 SASEGT come from the germline V gene. This CDR3 comprises 16 residues. Trimming stripped 6 bases from V and 2 bases from J, with 17 bases between. CDR3 loop: CASRPGLGGTYNEQFF. The CDR3 nucleotides are TGTGCCAGCAGGCCGGGACTCGGGGGAACCTACAATGAGCAGTTCTTC.

The chain couples TRBV6-5 to TRBJ1-3, with D hard to call. Between the trimmed V and J ends, which lost 0 bases and 5 bases, there was a span of 23 bases. Germline CDR1 and CDR2: MNHEY and SVGAGI. This CDR3 contains 19 residues. In nucleotides, the CDR3 is TGTGCCAGCAGTTACTCGTTGAGGCACTACTCTATCGGGAGAAACACCATATATTTT. It encodes CASSYSLRHYSIGRNTIYF.

The rearrangement links TRBV5-4 to TRBJ1-2, with 8 bases that match TRBD1. The CDR3 totals 13 residues. The germline gives CDR1 SGHNT, CDR2 YYREEE (reference sequence). Trimming cost V 5 bases and J 7 bases; bases outside gene matches: 7. CDR3 nucleotide sequence: TGTGCCAGCAGGGCGCTAGGGACAGGTGGCTACACCTTC. This sequence encodes CASRALGTGGYTF.

J is TRBJ2-1 and V is TRBV20-1; tentatively, D is TRBD1 (6 bases). CDR3 length: 14 amino acids. V dropped 6 bases and J dropped 0 bases, with 12 bases sitting between them. Germline-derived CDR1 and CDR2 are DFQATT and SNEGSKA (reference sequence). The CDR3 DNA reads TGCAGTGCCAATAGGGGGACCTCCTACAATGAGCAGTTCTTC. The encoded protein is CSANRGTSYNEQFF.

The chain combines TRBV6-5 with TRBJ1-2, with TRBD1 matching over 7 bases. V trimming: 0 bases; J trimming: 4 bases; junction bases outside the gene matches: 2. This CDR3 region has 14 residues. Germline V gene lookup returns CDR1 MNHEY and CDR2 SVGAGI. The DNA of the CDR3 is TGTGCCAGCAGTTACTCCAGGGGGTCCTATGGCTACACCTTC. It yields the protein CASSYSRGSYGYTF.

CDR3 sequence reads: CASSLRAGETQYF. The CDR3 DNA sequence: TGTGCCAGCAGTCTTCGGGCCGGAGAGACCCAGTACTTC. The chain links TRBV9 to TRBJ2-5; no reliable D call. The CDR3 extends over 13 amino acids. V was pared by 5 bases and J by 4 bases, with 12 bases between. In germline, CDR1 is SGDLS, CDR2 YYNGEE.

This chain uses TRBV30 with TRBJ1-6; D is perhaps TRBD1 (5 bases). The CDR3 length is 14 residues. V was clipped by 5 bases and J by 9 bases, with 17 bases between them. Germline values: CDR1 GTSNPN, CDR2 SVGIG (reference sequence). The CDR3 here is CAWAIGTGGSPLHF. CDR3 nucleotides: TGTGCCTGGGCCATCGGGACCGGCGGTTCACCCCTCCACTTT.